A single sample is the source of the 8 T cell receptor beta chains below, sequenced in a study of PD-L1 blockade in urothelial cancer (dated by TCRdb to between 2016 and 2019). To prepare the library, the immunoSEQ multiplex PCR assay was applied. TCRdb limited this immuneACCESS table to in-frame rearrangements with V and J called. A share of clones is missing; checked studies link under half to unresolved V genes, and the rest is unexplained. The sample contains tens of thousands of clones, around 88% of them found a single time. The top ten clones comprise roughly 30% of the sample. This specimen consisted of PBMCs, obtained around atezolizumab (anti-PD-L1) treatment. Every receptor here comes from a man aged 55 to 69 with urothelial cancer.

This clone has just one count. This sequence joins TRBV30 and TRBJ2-4, with a possible D match to TRBD2 (6 bases). This CDR3 is built from 12 residues. The germline CDR1 and CDR2 sequences are GTSNPN and SVGIG (reference sequence). V gave up 5 bases and J gave up 3 bases, with 8 bases separating them. The chain's CDR3 is CAWQGGKNIQYF. In DNA, the CDR3 is TGTGCCTGGCAGGGAGGCAAAAACATTCAGTACTTC.

The J gene is TRBJ2-7, the V gene TRBV5-6; 10 bases line up with TRBD1. CDR3 length: 12 amino acids. CDR1 SGHDT and CDR2 YYEEEE come from the germline V gene. Trimming removed 4 bases from V and 6 bases from J; junction bases left unmatched: 1. The CDR3 sequence is CASSRDRGEQYF. CDR3 sequence (DNA): TGTGCCAGCAGCAGGGACAGGGGCGAGCAGTACTTC.

The chain couples TRBV6-4 to TRBJ2-3, with D possibly matching TRBD1 (6 bases). This CDR3 has 15 amino acids. Trimming left V 0 bases short and J 4 bases short, with 11 bases between. From germline, CDR1 is MRHNA and CDR2 SNTAGT. For the CDR3, the DNA is TGTGCCAGCAGTGACTCGGGCAGGGGTGCAGATACGCAGTATTTT. Translation gives CASSDSGRGADTQYF.

By sample share, this clone is large (0.1 to 1%). The V call is TRBV5-8, the J call TRBJ1-2; D might be TRBD1 (6 bases). CDR3 length: 13 amino acids. The germline gives CDR1 SGHTS, CDR2 YDEGEE. V lost 7 bases and J 3 bases, leaving 13 bases between the germline ends. CDR3 nucleotides: TGTGCCAGCGGCCGGGGGGCCTACTATGGCTACACCTTC. Protein product: CASGRGAYYGYTF.

The V call is TRBV4-1, the J call TRBJ1-1; possible D gene TRBD1, 5 bases. This CDR3 comprises 16 residues. Trimming cost V 1 base and J 4 bases, with 16 bases left between them. The germline V gene encodes CDR1 MGHRA and CDR2 YSYEKL. The CDR3 sequence: CASSQVWGKMSTEAFF. CDR3 DNA sequence: TGCGCCAGCAGCCAAGTTTGGGGCAAAATGAGCACTGAAGCTTTCTTT.

This rearrangement joins TRBV5-1 to TRBJ1-5; TRBD1 might be the D (5 bases). In germline, CDR1 is SGHRS, CDR2 YFSETQ. The CDR3 spans 16 residues. The V end was cut by 4 bases, the J end by 6 bases, with 20 bases between. CDR3 sequence: CASSPSVGGLGQPQHF. Here the CDR3 DNA reads TGCGCCAGCAGCCCGAGCGTGGGGGGACTGGGTCAGCCCCAGCATTTT. Full variable domain (rest looked up from reference TRBV5-1 and TRBJ1-5): KAGVTQTPRYLIKTRGQQVTLSCSPISGHRSVSWYQQTPGQGLQFLFEYFSETQRNKGNFPGRFSGRQFSNSRSEMNVSTLELGDSALYLCASSPSVGGLGQPQHFGDGTRLSIL.

Details on this clone: The junction does not match germline at one end; this may be a read error. V usage is TRBV7-7 and J usage is TRBJ2-5; D perhaps matches TRBD2 (6 bases). This CDR3 is built from 17 residues. Per the germline V gene, CDR1 is SSHAT and CDR2 is FNYEAQ (reference sequence). The CDR3 region is CASSLGFGTEYQETQYF. The CDR3 DNA reads TGTGCTAGCAGCTTAGGTTTCGGGACTGAGTACCAAGAGACCCAGTACTTC.

The genes are TRBV5-1 and TRBJ2-7; D uncertain. V lost 0 bases and J 7 bases, leaving 11 bases between the germline ends. From germline, CDR1 is SGHRS and CDR2 YFSETQ. The CDR3 runs 13 residues. CDR3 amino acids: CASSLGPTREQYF. The CDR3 coding sequence is TGCGCCAGCAGCTTGGGGCCCACGCGGGAGCAGTACTTC.